This T cell receptor (beta chain) was obtained from a study of read filtering for tumor transcriptome and immune sequencing (TCRdb year 2020). General notes on the study: The cohort consisted of 17 to 20 male and under 15 female patients, with a mean age of approximately 70 years and an age range of roughly 40 to 85. Under revised international staging, roughly 8 patients fell into R-ISS I, more than 15 into R-ISS II and 6 or 7 into R-ISS III. After DNase treatment, whole-transcriptome libraries were prepared using the TruSeq RNA Access Library Prep Kit. TCR-region mapped reads per sample ranged from about 4 to 10.27 million with IR-seq versus only roughly 75 to 1273 with RNA-seq. Using the same bone marrow samples, the study compared TCR repertoires obtained by targeted immune repertoire sequencing with those obtained by bulk whole-transcriptome sequencing. One main goal was a read-filtering strategy for immune repertoire data, in particular deciding whether clonotypes backed by only one read should be removed.

Study-wide conclusions, independent of this receptor: When single-read clonotypes were removed, the proportions of shared clonotypes in IR-seq and RNA-seq correlated more strongly. The sorted CD138-negative fraction was composed of a mixed bone marrow immune population rather than of purified T cells. Clonotypes were captured by IR-seq at much higher depth and more reliably than by RNA-seq, and smaller IR-seq throughput was sufficient for identification of most shared clonotypes. In IR-seq, single-read clonotypes were 80% to 90% of clonotypes but 3% to 4.5% of total reads; in RNA-seq they were 70% to 75% of clonotypes and 35% to 45% of reads.

The Immunoverse kit was used to build TCR libraries from 400 ng RNA, with molecular barcoded adaptors covering alpha/delta and beta/gamma chains. The same RNA used for transcriptome sequencing was used for TCR library preparation. An Illumina HiSeq 4000 with 2 x 150 cycles was used to sequence the TCR libraries. The study's own analysis went as follows. With MiXCR, TCR reads were aligned to human V, D, J and C references and assembled into CDR3 clonotypes, with quality filtering and error correction included. Clonotype counts and gene usage diversity were analyzed with the tcR package in R. Raw mapping reads were checked after the RNA-seq reads had been mapped by STAR aligner version 2.5.3a onto the human GRCh37 genome. To test the effect of sequencing depth on detected clonotypes, IR-seq fastq files were randomly downsampled using Seqtk 1.3. TCRdb trimmed the raw reads at Q25, called clones with MiXCR and kept productive beta chains. Rows matching on CDR3 protein sequence are summarized as one entry with the most common DNA and genes. The authors' filters were not applied to this entry. The sample table contains 60,000 to 80,000 distinct CDR3 sequences; only one count was recorded for about 15% of them. The ten largest clonotypes hold 45% of the sample.

Including the terminal cysteine and phenylalanine, the CDR3 comprises 13 residues. The retained sequence is limited to the CDR3, 39 bases, with the frame set at the first base. V lost 7 bases and J lost 0 bases; the stretch between them is 8 bases long. CDR1 and CDR2, per the germline V gene, are SGHVS and FQNEAQ. The table lists this clonotype with many counts. The antigen this receptor binds is unknown. Per-nucleotide qualities are absent, and no much larger clonotype sits a single base away. Each patient had bone marrow sampled at the time of active disease. Ficoll-Hypaque density gradient centrifugation was used to isolate the bone marrow mononuclear cells. Myeloma plasma cells were removed and CD138-negative cells were collected by negative selection after labeling with CD138 magnetic microbeads on a MACS separator. Flow cytometry with CD138 antibodies on an Attune NxT was used to check how pure the isolated cells were. TRIzol reagent was used to extract total RNA, and a NanoDrop spectrophotometer was used to quantify the extracted RNA. Paired RNA-seq and IR-seq were performed on each patient's CD138-negative bone marrow sample.

The sequencing sample was made of a population of CD138-negative cells sorted from bone marrow. Taken with the paper, the label for cell subset or site translates to: bone marrow mononuclear cells depleted of CD138+ plasma/myeloma cells by negative magnetic selection. The chain is encoded by TRBV7-8 joined to TRBJ2-3; no confident D gene assignment can be made. This clonotype was sampled from a donor at least 40 years old with multiple myeloma. The CDR3 loop reads CASTGPSTDTQYF. The nucleotides are TGTGCCAGCACAGGACCTAGCACAGATACGCAGTATTTT.